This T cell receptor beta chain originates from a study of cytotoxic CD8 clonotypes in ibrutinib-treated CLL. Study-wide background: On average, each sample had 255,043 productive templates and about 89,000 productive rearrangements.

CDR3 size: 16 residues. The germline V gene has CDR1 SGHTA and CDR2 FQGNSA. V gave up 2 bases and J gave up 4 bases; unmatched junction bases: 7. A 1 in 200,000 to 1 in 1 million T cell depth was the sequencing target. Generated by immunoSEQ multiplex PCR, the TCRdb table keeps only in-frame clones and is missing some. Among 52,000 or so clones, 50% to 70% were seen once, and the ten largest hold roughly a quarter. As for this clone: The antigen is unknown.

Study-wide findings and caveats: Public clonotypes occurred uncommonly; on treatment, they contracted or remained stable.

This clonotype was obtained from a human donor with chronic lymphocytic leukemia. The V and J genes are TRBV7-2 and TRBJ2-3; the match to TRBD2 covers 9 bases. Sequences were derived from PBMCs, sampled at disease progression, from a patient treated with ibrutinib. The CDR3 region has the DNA TGTGCCAGCAGCTTAAGTCTGGCGGGAGGGGCAGATACGCAGTATTTT. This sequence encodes CASSLSLAGGADTQYF.